The 2 T cell receptor beta chains in this list originate from one sample, sequenced in a study of blood T cell repertoires in COVID-19. TCRdb's table, derived via immunoSEQ multiplex PCR, lists solely in-frame clones and lacks some. Among over 250,000 clones listed, around nine tenths were seen once. The source material was PBMCs or T cells enriched from blood (not recorded which). The receptor source for this set is a woman in her sixties or seventies who had recovered from COVID-19.

CDR3 loop: CASSPGLAGHNEQFF. The CDR3 nucleotides read TGCGCCAGCAGCCCGGGACTAGCGGGGCACAATGAGCAGTTCTTC. The rearrangement uses TRBV5-1 and TRBJ2-1; TRBD2 matches at 13 bases. Unmatched junction bases numbered 3, after V lost 4 bases and J lost 5 bases. CDR3 length: 15 amino acids. From germline, CDR1 is SGHRS and CDR2 YFSETQ.

V gene TRBV6-2 or TRBV6-3 combines with J gene TRBJ1-2; D not resolved. Trimming left V 5 bases short and J 4 bases short, with 14 bases between. The length of the CDR3 is 14 residues. Germline-derived CDR1 and CDR2 are MNHEY and SVGEGT. The CDR3 reads CASSEMVMSYGYTF. As DNA, the CDR3 is TGTGCCAGCAGTGAGATGGTGATGTCCTATGGCTACACCTTC.